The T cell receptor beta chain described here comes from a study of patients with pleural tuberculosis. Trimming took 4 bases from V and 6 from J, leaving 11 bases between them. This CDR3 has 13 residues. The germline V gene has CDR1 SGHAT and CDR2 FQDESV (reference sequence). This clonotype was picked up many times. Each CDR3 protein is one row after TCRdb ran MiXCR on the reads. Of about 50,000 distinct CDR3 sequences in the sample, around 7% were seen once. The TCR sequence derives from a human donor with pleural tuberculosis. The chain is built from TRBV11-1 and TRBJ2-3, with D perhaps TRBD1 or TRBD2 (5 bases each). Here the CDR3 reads CASSSGAEDTQYF. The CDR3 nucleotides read TGTGCCAGCAGCTCCGGGGCGGAGGATACGCAGTATTTT.